One and the same sample provided the 22 T cell receptor beta chains below, sequenced in a study of PD-L1 blockade in urothelial cancer. TCRdb's copy holds only in-frame clones and misses some; the assay was immunoSEQ multiplex PCR. The repertoire includes about 52,000 clones, roughly 82% of them detected once, and roughly 1.4% sits in the top ten. Indicated time point: pretreatment peripheral blood. Sequencing used PBMCs, obtained around atezolizumab (anti-PD-L1) treatment. These receptors all come from a man aged 50 or older with urothelial cancer.

This chain connects TRBV6-1 to TRBJ2-7, with 11 nucleotides matching TRBD2. The V gene end was trimmed by 7 bases and the J gene end by 2 bases; junction bases not matched to a gene: 4. The CDR3 contains 14 residues. Germline lookup yields CDR1 MNHNS and CDR2 SASEGT. CDR3 residues: CASIPTSGTYEQYF. The CDR3 DNA sequence: TGTGCCAGCATCCCGACTAGCGGGACCTACGAGCAGTACTTC.

The chain has TRBV2 and TRBJ2-3; 7 nucleotides agree with TRBD2. With V trimmed by 6 bases and J by 4 bases, 4 bases remained unmatched. Germline V gene sequence: CDR1 SNHLY, CDR2 FYNNEI. The CDR3 sequence is 13 residues long. The DNA of the CDR3 is TGTGCCAGCAGGGGGGAGGGGTCAGATACGCAGTATTTT. Translated, it gives CASRGEGSDTQYF. The complete variable domain, with remaining parts taken from reference TRBV2 and TRBJ2-3, reads EPEVTQTPSHQVTQMGQEVILRCVPISNHLYFYWYRQILGQKVEFLVSFYNNEISEKSEIFDDQFSVERPDGSNFTLKIRSTKLEDSAMYFCASRGEGSDTQYFGPGTRLTVL.

This clone showed up just once. The chain combines TRBV5-4 with TRBJ2-1, with a possible D match to TRBD2 (6 bases). V lost 3 bases and J 2 bases, leaving 6 bases between the germline ends. The CDR3 has 13 residues. Germline V CDR1 and CDR2: SGHNT, YYREEE (reference sequence). The CDR3 region is CASSWGAYNEQFF. The CDR3 DNA follows: TGTGCCAGCAGCTGGGGGGCCTACAATGAGCAGTTCTTC. Full variable domain (outside the CDR3, taken from reference TRBV5-4 and TRBJ2-1): ETGVTQSPTHLIKTRGQQVTLRCSSQSGHNTVSWYQQALGQGPQFIFQYYREEENGRGNFPPRFSGLQFPNYSSELNVNALELDDSALYLCASSWGAYNEQFFGPGTRLTVL.

The chain joins TRBV4-1 to TRBJ2-1, with no clear D. Germline V gene data show CDR1 as MGHRA and CDR2 as YSYEKL. With 1 base removed from V and 13 bases from J, the gap between germline ends came to 8 bases. The CDR3 runs to 11 residues. This CDR3 is CASSQGRLQFF. DNA of the CDR3: TGCGCCAGCAGCCAAGGGCGGTTACAGTTCTTC.

The V and J genes are TRBV7-3 and TRBJ2-1, with 11 bases that match TRBD2. V dropped 5 bases and J dropped 5; count of bases not matched to a gene: 5. The CDR3 extends over 15 amino acids. CDR1 SGHTA and CDR2 FQGTGA come from the germline V gene. DNA for the CDR3: TGTGCCAGCAGCCTGACTAGCGGGGTGAACAATGAGCAGTTCTTC. Translating gives CASSLTSGVNNEQFF.

The chain employs TRBV19 and TRBJ2-7; 7 bases are a match to TRBD2. Germline CDR1 reads LNHDA; CDR2 reads SQIVND (reference sequence). This CDR3 is built from 18 residues. Trimming cost V 5 bases and J 0 bases; bases outside gene matches: 16. In DNA, the CDR3 is TGTGCCAGTAGTCAATCAGGAGCGGGACCTGGGCCCTCCTACGAGCAGTACTTC. Translated, it gives CASSQSGAGPGPSYEQYF.

The V and J genes are TRBV19 and TRBJ1-5; the match to TRBD1 covers 10 bases. The CDR3 has 14 amino acids. V was clipped by 5 bases and J by 8 bases; unmatched bases: 6. Germline V gives CDR1 LNHDA, CDR2 SQIVND (reference sequence). The CDR3, as DNA: TGTGCCAGTAGTCCGACAGGGGGCGGTAAGCCCCAGCATTTT. It is translated as CASSPTGGGKPQHF. The full variable domain, completed using reference TRBV19 and TRBJ1-5, is DGGITQSPKYLFRKEGQNVTLSCEQNLNHDAMYWYRQDPGQGLRLIYYSQIVNDFQKGDIAEGYSVSREKKESFPLTVTSAQKNPTAFYLCASSPTGGGKPQHFGDGTRLSIL.

The genes are TRBV29-1 and TRBJ2-2, with 16 bases matching TRBD2. Germline V gene data show CDR1 as SQVTM and CDR2 as ANQGSEA. This CDR3 has 18 residues. J lost 4 bases, V lost 2 bases, and 7 bases had no gene match. CDR3 DNA: TGCAGCGTTGAAAAGGGACTAGCGGGGGGGCCGGCCACCGGGGAGCTGTTTTTT. Translating it yields CSVEKGLAGGPATGELFF.

The gene calls are TRBV14 and TRBJ2-1; a weak D match, TRBD2 (6 bases). The germline CDR1 and CDR2 sequences are SGHDN and FVKESK. Trimming took off 4 bases at V and 6 bases at J, with 13 bases between the two ends. The CDR3 spans 14 residues. CDR3 coding DNA: TGTGCCAGCAGCCCCCTCGGGAGCGGCAATGAGCAGTTCTTC. Protein: CASSPLGSGNEQFF.

DNA of the CDR3: TGTGCCAGCAGCTCTAGGACAGGTGTCGATACGCAGTATTTT. It yields the protein CASSSRTGVDTQYF. This chain links TRBV11-2 with TRBJ2-3; 7 bases are a match to TRBD1. Germline loops: CDR1 SGHAT, CDR2 FQNNGV. Germline trimming cut 4 bases from V and 6 bases from J; bases unmatched to any gene: 7. This CDR3 contains 14 residues.

This clone occurred once. The V gene is TRBV9, the J gene TRBJ2-6; D unclear. This CDR3 contains 15 residues. The V end lost 1 base, the J end lost 0 bases, and 5 bases lay between the germline ends. From germline, CDR1 is SGDLS and CDR2 YYNGEE. CDR3 loop: CASSVSDSGANVLTF. For the CDR3, the DNA is TGTGCCAGCAGCGTAAGCGACTCTGGGGCCAACGTCCTGACTTTC.

The chain carries TRBV5-1 and TRBJ1-1; possibly TRBD1 for D (5 bases). The CDR3 has 18 residues. From germline, CDR1 is SGHRS and CDR2 YFSETQ. V shed 0 bases and J shed 4 bases, with 22 bases lying between them. CDR3 loop: CASSLDGGAARRGTEAFF. The CDR3 DNA follows: TGCGCCAGCAGCTTGGATGGAGGGGCCGCGCGTCGGGGCACTGAAGCTTTCTTT.

In this sample, this clone turned up once. The chain carries TRBV5-6 and TRBJ1-2, with TRBD1 matching over 7 bases. The V gene end was trimmed by 0 bases and the J gene end by 8 bases; junction bases not matched to a gene: 4. CDR3 length: 13 residues. Germline CDR1 SGHDT, CDR2 YYEEEE. The CDR3 region is CASSLEQGKGYTF. Here the CDR3 DNA reads TGTGCCAGCAGCTTGGAACAGGGGAAGGGCTACACCTTC.

This sequence joins TRBV5-5 and TRBJ1-5; possibly TRBD1 for D (5 bases). Per the germline V gene, CDR1 is SGHKS and CDR2 is YYEKEE (reference sequence). With 0 bases removed from V and 1 base from J, the gap between germline ends came to 5 bases. The CDR3 extends over 14 amino acids. As DNA, the CDR3 is TGTGCCAGCAGCTTGGACAGGAGCAATCAGCCCCAGCATTTT. Protein sequence: CASSLDRSNQPQHF.

This chain links TRBV12-5 with TRBJ2-7, with 7 bases fitting TRBD2. The germline gives CDR1 LGHNT, CDR2 FRNRAP. With V trimmed by 0 bases and J by 6 bases, 8 bases remained unmatched. This CDR3 comprises 15 residues. The CDR3 region has the DNA TGTGCTAGTGGTTTGGTTGTTGGGGGGGGAAGCGAGCAGTACTTC. Translating gives CASGLVVGGGSEQYF.

The chain employs TRBV20-1 and TRBJ2-1; the D is unclear. CDR3 length: 10 residues. Germline V gene lookup returns CDR1 DFQATT and CDR2 SNEGSKA (reference sequence). V lost 4 bases and J 7 bases, leaving 5 bases between the germline ends. The CDR3 spells CSAIQNEQFF. In DNA form, the CDR3 reads TGCAGTGCTATCCAGAATGAGCAGTTCTTC.

This chain links TRBV6-1 with TRBJ2-1; TRBD2 might be the D (6 bases). CDR3 length: 15 amino acids. CDR1 is MNHNS and CDR2 is SASEGT in the germline V gene. The ends were cut back, 5 bases at V and 1 base at J, with 12 bases in the middle. CDR3: CASSILSGSYNEQFF. CDR3 coding DNA: TGTGCCAGCAGTATACTAAGCGGGTCCTACAATGAGCAGTTCTTC.

The chain links TRBV30 to TRBJ1-2; D might be TRBD1 (6 bases). Trimming left V 0 bases short and J 5 bases short, with 13 bases between. The CDR3 runs 14 residues. The germline V gene has CDR1 GTSNPN and CDR2 SVGIG (reference sequence). CDR3 protein: CAWSVLGQMYGYTF. The DNA for the CDR3 is TGTGCCTGGAGTGTACTCGGACAGATGTATGGCTACACCTTC.

V and J are TRBV21-1 and TRBJ2-3; TRBD1, the D gene given by the table, was not confirmed from the DNA. TRBV21-1 is deemed a pseudogene. The CDR3 spans 17 residues. CDR3 nucleotide sequence: TGTGCCAGCAGCAAAGTTCCCGACAGGGAGGGCACAGATACGCAGTATTTT. It specifies CASSKVPDREGTDTQYF.

The chain links TRBV25-1 to TRBJ2-2; a weak D match, TRBD2 (5 bases). V dropped 0 bases and J dropped 4 bases, with 12 bases sitting between them. Germline CDR1 is MGHDK and CDR2 is SYGVNS. The CDR3 has 16 residues. The chain's CDR3 is CASSEYLREATGELFF. The CDR3 coding sequence is TGTGCCAGCAGTGAATATTTGAGGGAAGCCACCGGGGAGCTGTTTTTT.

This rearrangement joins TRBV7-9 to TRBJ2-5; a weak D match, TRBD1 (6 bases). V was pared by 4 bases and J by 0 bases, with 9 bases between. This CDR3 is 14 amino acids long. Germline lookup yields CDR1 SEHNR and CDR2 FQNEAQ (reference sequence). The CDR3 nucleotides read TGTGCCAGCAGCTCCTGGACAGACCAAGAGACCCAGTACTTC. Its translation is CASSSWTDQETQYF.

The chain is built from TRBV4-3 and TRBJ1-2, with 8 nucleotides matching TRBD1. The ends lost 2 bases at V and 2 bases at J; junction bases unmatched: 7. The CDR3 covers 16 residues. CDR1 and CDR2 (germline): LGHNA, YSLEER. CDR3 protein: CASSQTGQGTNYGYTF. CDR3 coding DNA: TGCGCCAGCAGCCAAACCGGACAGGGCACGAACTATGGCTACACCTTC.